This T cell receptor (beta chain) was captured by sequencing in a study of control samples from healthy donors and cancer patients. TCRdb's copy holds only in-frame clones and misses some; the assay was immunoSEQ multiplex PCR. This sample has over 110,000 clones, with 80% to 90% found just once. The V and J ends lost 10 bases and 9 bases, in that order; junction bases with no gene match: 10. This CDR3 region has 14 residues. CDR1 is SGDLS, CDR2 YYNGEE, per germline. The chain couples TRBV9 to TRBJ2-1, with TRBD2 matching 13 bases. This sequence was found in a young woman in good health. Sequencing was done on a sample of blood. The CDR3 nucleotides read TGTGCCTCCCAGGGACTAGCGGGAACAGGTGAGCAGTTCTTC. Residues: CASQGLAGTGEQFF.